This record covers a single TCR beta chain. What it binds is unknown. This sample was taken from a study of blood T cells in healthy people across ages. Study-level findings and limits: Observed TCR beta diversity showed a strong correlation with the percentage of naive T cells as measured by flow cytometry. The study found more naive CD4+ cells and higher diversity in long-lived than aged donors.

Then a second PCR, running about 6 to 11 cycles, was carried out with a sample-barcoded 5' primer and a J-beta primer mix. Each sample provided no less than 2.5 million CDR3-containing paired-end reads. TCRdb fed the 5' RACE reads into MiXCR, producing one record per CDR3 protein. Of some 760,000 distinct CDR3 sequences listed, 25% were seen once; the top ten hold just under 9.5%. CDR3 length: 16 amino acids. Between the trimmed V and J ends, which lost 1 base and 0 bases, there was a span of 10 bases. CDR1 and CDR2 (germline): SEHNR, FQNEAQ (reference sequence). The data were also submitted as part of a second study, on T cells of mothers and their children.

The chain links TRBV7-9 to TRBJ1-3, with D tentatively TRBD1 (5 bases). The clonotype comes from a boy between 10 and 17 years old in good health. Sequencing was performed on blood. This CDR3 is CASSLEGLVSGNTIYF. The CDR3 DNA reads as TGTGCCAGCAGCTTAGAGGGGCTAGTCTCTGGAAACACCATATATTTT.